This T cell receptor (beta chain) was captured in a study of blood T cell repertoires in COVID-19. Turning to the study itself: Nucleic acid was either cDNA or gDNA, and it came from T cells, B-cell-depleted T cells, or PBMCs.

The Seattle patients joined while their infection was active and were tracked longitudinally afterward. Only in-frame clones appear in the TCRdb table, and some are missing; sequencing was by immunoSEQ multiplex PCR. The table has roughly 250,000 clones, about 80% seen once. What was sequenced was peripheral blood. This TCR came from a person in their 70s with COVID-19, enrolled during active disease.

The CDR3 region has the DNA TGCAGTGCTAGTTCCCCGGGACAGCAAGAGACCCAGTACTTC. Amino acid sequence: CSASSPGQQETQYF. The rearrangement uses TRBV20-1 and TRBJ2-5; 7 positions match TRBD1. Trimming removed 3 bases from V and 2 bases from J; junction bases left unmatched: 6. The CDR3 is 14 residues long. Germline assignment: CDR1 DFQATT and CDR2 SNEGSKA (reference sequence).